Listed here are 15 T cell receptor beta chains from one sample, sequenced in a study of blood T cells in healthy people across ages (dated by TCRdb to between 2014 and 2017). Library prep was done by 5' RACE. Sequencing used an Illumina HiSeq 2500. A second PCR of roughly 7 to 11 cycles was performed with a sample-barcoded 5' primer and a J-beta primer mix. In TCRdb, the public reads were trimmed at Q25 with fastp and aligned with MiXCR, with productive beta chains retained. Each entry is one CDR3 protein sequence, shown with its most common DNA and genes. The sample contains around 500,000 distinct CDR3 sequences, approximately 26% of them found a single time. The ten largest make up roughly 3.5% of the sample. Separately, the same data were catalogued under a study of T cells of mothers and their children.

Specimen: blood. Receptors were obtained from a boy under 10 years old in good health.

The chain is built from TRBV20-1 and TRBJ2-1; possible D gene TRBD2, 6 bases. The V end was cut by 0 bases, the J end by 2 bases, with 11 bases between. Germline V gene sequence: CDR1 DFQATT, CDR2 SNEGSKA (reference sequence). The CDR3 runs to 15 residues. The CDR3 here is CSARDKGGTYNEQFF. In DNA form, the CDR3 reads TGCAGTGCTAGAGATAAAGGCGGGACCTACAATGAGCAGTTCTTC.

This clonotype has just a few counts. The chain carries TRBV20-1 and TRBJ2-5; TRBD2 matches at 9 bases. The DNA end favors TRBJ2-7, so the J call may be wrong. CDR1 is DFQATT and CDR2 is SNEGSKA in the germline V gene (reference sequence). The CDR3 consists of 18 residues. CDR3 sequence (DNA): TGCAGTGCTATGATGACAGGGACCCAGGCGGGAGGGCGCTACGAGCAGTACTTC. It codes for CSAMMTGTQAGGRYEQYF.

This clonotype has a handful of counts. The CDR3 protein is CASSLGLPERGYTF. The CDR3 DNA reads TGTGCCAGCAGCTTGGGGCTCCCCGAGCGTGGCTACACCTTC. This sequence joins TRBV7-2 and TRBJ1-2, with D possibly TRBD1 on 5 matching bases. Trimming removed 3 bases from V and 7 bases from J, with 15 bases in between. CDR3 length: 14 amino acids. Germline values: CDR1 SGHTA, CDR2 FQGNSA.

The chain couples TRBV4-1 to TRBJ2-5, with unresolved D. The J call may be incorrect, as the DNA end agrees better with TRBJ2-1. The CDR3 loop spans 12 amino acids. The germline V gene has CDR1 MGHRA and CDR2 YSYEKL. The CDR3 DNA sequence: TGCGCCAGCAGCCAAGATGGGGTTGAGCAGTTCTTC. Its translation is CASSQDGVEQFF.

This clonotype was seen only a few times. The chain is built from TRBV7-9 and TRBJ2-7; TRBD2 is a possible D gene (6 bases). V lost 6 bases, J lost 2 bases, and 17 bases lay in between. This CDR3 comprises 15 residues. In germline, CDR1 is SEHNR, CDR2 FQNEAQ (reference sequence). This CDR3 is CASSGDGSLPYEQYF. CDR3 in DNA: TGTGCCAGCAGTGGGGACGGGAGTCTCCCCTACGAGCAGTACTTC.

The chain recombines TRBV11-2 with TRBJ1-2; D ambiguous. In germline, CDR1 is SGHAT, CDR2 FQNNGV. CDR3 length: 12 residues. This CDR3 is CASRGAVPIYTF. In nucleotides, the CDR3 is TGTGCTTCAAGAGGCGCAGTCCCCATCTACACCTTC.

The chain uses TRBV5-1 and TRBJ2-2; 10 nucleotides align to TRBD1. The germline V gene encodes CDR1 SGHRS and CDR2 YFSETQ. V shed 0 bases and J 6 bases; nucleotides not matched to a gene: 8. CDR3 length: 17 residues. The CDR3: CASSLGSGTGVAGELFF. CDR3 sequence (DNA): TGCGCCAGCAGCTTGGGCTCCGGGACAGGGGTCGCCGGGGAGCTGTTTTTT.

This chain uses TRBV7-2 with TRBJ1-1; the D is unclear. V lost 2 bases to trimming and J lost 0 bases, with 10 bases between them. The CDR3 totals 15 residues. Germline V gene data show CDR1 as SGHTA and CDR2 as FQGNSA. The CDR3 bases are TGTGCCAGCAGCTTACAGGTGCTAATGAACACTGAAGCTTTCTTT. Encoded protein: CASSLQVLMNTEAFF.

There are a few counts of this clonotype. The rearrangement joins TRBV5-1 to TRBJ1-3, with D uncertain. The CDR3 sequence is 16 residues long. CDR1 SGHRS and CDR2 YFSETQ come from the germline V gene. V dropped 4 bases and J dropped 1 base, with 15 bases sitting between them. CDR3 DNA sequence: TGCGCCAGCAGCGCGGAGGTTTGGGAATCTGGAAACACCATATATTTT. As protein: CASSAEVWESGNTIYF. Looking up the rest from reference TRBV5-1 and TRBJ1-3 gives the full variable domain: KAGVTQTPRYLIKTRGQQVTLSCSPISGHRSVSWYQQTPGQGLQFLFEYFSETQRNKGNFPGRFSGRQFSNSRSEMNVSTLELGDSALYLCASSAEVWESGNTIYFGEGSWLTVV.

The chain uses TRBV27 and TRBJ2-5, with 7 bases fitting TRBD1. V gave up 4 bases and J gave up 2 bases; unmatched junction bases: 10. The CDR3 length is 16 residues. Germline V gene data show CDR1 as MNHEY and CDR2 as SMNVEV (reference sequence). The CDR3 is CASSSLQGVFQETQYF. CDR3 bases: TGTGCCAGCAGTTCTCTTCAGGGGGTCTTTCAAGAGACCCAGTACTTC.

CDR3 sequence reads: CASSADRGVYGYTF. CDR3 bases: TGTGCCAGCAGCGCGGACAGGGGCGTTTATGGCTACACCTTC. The gene calls are TRBV5-6 and TRBJ1-2; 9 nucleotides align to TRBD1. Germline CDR1 and CDR2: SGHDT and YYEEEE. The CDR3 is made up of 14 amino acids. The trim removed 4 bases at V and 5 bases at J, leaving 6 bases unmatched.

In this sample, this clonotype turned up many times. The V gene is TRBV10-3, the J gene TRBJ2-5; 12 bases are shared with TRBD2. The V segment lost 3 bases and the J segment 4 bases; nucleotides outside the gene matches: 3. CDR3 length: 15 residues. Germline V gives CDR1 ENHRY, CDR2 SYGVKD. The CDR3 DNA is TGTGCCATCAGTGAACCGGGACTAGCGGGAGAGACCCAGTACTTC. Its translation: CAISEPGLAGETQYF.

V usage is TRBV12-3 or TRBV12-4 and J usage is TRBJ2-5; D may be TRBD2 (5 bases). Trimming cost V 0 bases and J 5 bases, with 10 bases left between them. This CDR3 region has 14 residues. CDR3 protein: CASSLARPGETQYF. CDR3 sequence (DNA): TGTGCCAGCAGTTTAGCCCGCCCGGGGGAGACCCAGTACTTC.

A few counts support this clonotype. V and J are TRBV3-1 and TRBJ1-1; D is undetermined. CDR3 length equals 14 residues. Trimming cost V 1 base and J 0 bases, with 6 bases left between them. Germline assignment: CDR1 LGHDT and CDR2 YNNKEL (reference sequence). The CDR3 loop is CASSQVRMNTEAFF. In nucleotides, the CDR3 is TGTGCCAGCAGCCAAGTAAGAATGAACACTGAAGCTTTCTTT.

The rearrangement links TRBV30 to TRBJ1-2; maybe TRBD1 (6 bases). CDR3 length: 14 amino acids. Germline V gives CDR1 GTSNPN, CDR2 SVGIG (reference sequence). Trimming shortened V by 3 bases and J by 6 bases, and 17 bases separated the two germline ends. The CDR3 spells CAWSLQRDMDGYTF. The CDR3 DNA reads TGTGCCTGGAGCCTCCAAAGGGACATGGATGGCTACACCTTC.